Detailed here is one TCR beta chain. This clone's antigen is unknown. Nothing much larger sits one base from this clone, and base qualities are not available. The cohort comprised nearly 30 patients with locally advanced or metastatic urothelial carcinoma treated at Memorial Sloan Kettering on a trial protocol. Peripheral blood mononuclear cells were collected pretreatment and during treatment, with between 1 and 8 total time points per patient. The Qiagen DNeasy Blood extraction kit was used to purify genomic DNA from total PBMCs and tumor samples. PBMCs were collected pretreatment and during treatment, and were isolated and stored as previously described. This sample is part of a study of PD-L1 blockade in urothelial cancer (dated by TCRdb to 2015 to 2018). With regard to the full study: All patients started therapy in about 2014 and received atezolizumab 1,200 mg intravenously every 3 weeks. In the same patients who had TCR sequencing, pretreatment tumors also underwent whole exome sequencing and RNA sequencing. Blood samples yielded a median of approximately 150,000 T cells and around 80,000 unique TCRs, with median clonality 0.080. The study was an exploratory multi-omic analysis of somatic, immune and clinical correlates of response to PD-L1 blockade with atezolizumab in urothelial cancer. Progression-free survival longer than 6 months counted as durable clinical benefit, and TCR features were additionally tested against both progression-free and overall survival. Patients had an ECOG performance status of 0 or 1 and had received between 0 and 3 prior chemotherapy regimens. Durable clinical benefit was achieved by nine patients but not by the remaining 20. About 90% of the 29 patients were identified as males with urothelial cancer of bladder origin, and a prior smoking history was reported by 18 of 29 patients. Pretreatment blood TCR-seq was available for about 27 patients, at least one posttreatment blood collection was obtained for 25 or so patients, and tumor TCR-seq was available for 25 or so patients. Pretreatment tumor samples and matched peripheral blood, collected serially before and after atezolizumab treatment, underwent TCR sequencing. Blood samples were analyzed at two time points: 3 weeks after treatment start (second dose) and 6 weeks after treatment start. What the study reported, not specific to this receptor: A pretreatment peripheral blood TCR clonality below the median was linked to improved progression-free and overall survival. Greater expansion of tumor-associated TCR clones in peripheral blood 3 weeks after the start of treatment was observed in patients with durable benefit (n of about 20, p = 0.022). Because the sample size was small (n ≈ 30) and many exploratory analyses were performed, the results are intended to be hypothesis-generating.

Synthetic TCR analog templates were spiked into each PCR to estimate absolute template abundance from read counts. The immunoSEQ assay was used to amplify TCRbeta CDR3 regions from genomic DNA with bias-controlled V and J gene primers. Rearranged TCRbeta segments were sequenced at approximately 20X coverage. From the authors' description of their analysis: Sequencing errors were corrected by clustering and CDR3s were annotated against IMGT to assign V, D and J genes. Downstream analyses used only productive TCRbeta rearrangements and left out out-of-frame or stop-codon sequences. To compute clonality, Shannon entropy was normalized by the log of the number of unique productive sequences and then subtracted from one. Fisher's exact test with Benjamini-Hochberg correction, at a threshold of adjusted p below 0.01, was used to find clones that differed between time points or between blood and tumor. TCRdb holds this immuneACCESS table with in-frame rearrangements only. Some clones are missing; in checked studies, unresolved V genes explain under half, and the rest has no known cause. That table supplies the V and J calls and clone size; D and trimming were determined from the DNA. Here the sample has about 35,000 clones; about 80% occur a single time. The ten largest clones capture 3.5% of the sample.

Compared with germline, V lacks 4 bases and J lacks 6 bases; bases without a gene match: 11. Spanning cysteine to phenylalanine, the CDR3 consists of 15 amino acids. The entry retains the CDR3 DNA only, 45 bases that are in frame from base 1. CDR1 SGHNT and CDR2 YYREEE were looked up in the germline V gene (reference sequence). Sequencing was performed on PBMCs, taken around atezolizumab (anti-PD-L1) treatment. This TCR was sampled from a man between 65 and 85 years old with urothelial cancer. The chain joins TRBV5-4 to TRBJ2-7; TRBD1 agrees with 9 junctional bases. The nucleotide sequence reads TGTGCCAGCAGCACCCGGACAGGGGTCGGGTTCGAGCAGTACTTC. It translates as CASSTRTGVGFEQYF.